The entry below gives a single T cell receptor (beta chain) sequence along with its context. Its antigen is not known. This record belongs to a study of blood T cells in healthy people across ages. With 4 bases removed from V and 1 base from J, the gap between germline ends came to 11 bases. CDR1 and CDR2 from the germline V gene are DFQATT and SNEGSKA (reference sequence). The CDR3 loop spans 14 amino acids. A second PCR, run for 7 to 11 cycles, used a sample-barcoded 5' primer plus a J-beta primer mix. TCRdb redid the calling of the 5' RACE reads with MiXCR, one entry per CDR3 protein. The table lists about 630,000 distinct CDR3 sequences, roughly 21% of them singletons, with 3% to 4% in the top ten. Study-wide findings and caveats: TCR beta diversity, measured per million T cells, fell in a roughly linear way with age. Shifts in expanded clonotypes may have been confounded by donor CMV status, which was unknown.

The study drew donors from healthy Caucasian individuals in Russia aged roughly 6 to 100. This chain connects TRBV20-1 to TRBJ2-4, with D maybe TRBD1 (5 bases). The clonotype was recovered from a man between 70 and 80 years old in good health. Input material: blood. This chain's CDR3 is CSATGKEAKNIQYF. CDR3 DNA sequence: TGCAGTGCTACAGGGAAGGAGGCCAAAAACATTCAGTACTTC.